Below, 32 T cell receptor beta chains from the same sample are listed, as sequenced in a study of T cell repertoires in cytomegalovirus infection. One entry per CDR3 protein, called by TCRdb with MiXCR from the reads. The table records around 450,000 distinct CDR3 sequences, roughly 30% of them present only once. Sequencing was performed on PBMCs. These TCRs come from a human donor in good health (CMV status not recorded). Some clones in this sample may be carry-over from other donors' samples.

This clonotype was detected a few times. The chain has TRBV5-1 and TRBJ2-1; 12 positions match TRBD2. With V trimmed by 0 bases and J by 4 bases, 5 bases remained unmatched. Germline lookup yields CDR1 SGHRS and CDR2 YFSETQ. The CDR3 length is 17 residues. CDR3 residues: CASSLAKTSGGYNEQFF. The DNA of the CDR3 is TGCGCCAGCAGCTTGGCGAAGACTAGCGGGGGATACAATGAGCAGTTCTTC.

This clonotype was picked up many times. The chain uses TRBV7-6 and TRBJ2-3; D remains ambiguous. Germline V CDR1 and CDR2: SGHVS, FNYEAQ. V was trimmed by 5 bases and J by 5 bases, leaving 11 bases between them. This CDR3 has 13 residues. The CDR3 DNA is TGTGCCAGCAGCCCGGACCTAGTAGATACGCAGTATTTT. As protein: CASSPDLVDTQYF.

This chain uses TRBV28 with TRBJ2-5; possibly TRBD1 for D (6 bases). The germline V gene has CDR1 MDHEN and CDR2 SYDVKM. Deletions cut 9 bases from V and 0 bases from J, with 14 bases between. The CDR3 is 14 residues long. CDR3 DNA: TGTGCCAGTCAAATACAGGGAAACCAAGAGACCCAGTACTTC. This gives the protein CASQIQGNQETQYF.

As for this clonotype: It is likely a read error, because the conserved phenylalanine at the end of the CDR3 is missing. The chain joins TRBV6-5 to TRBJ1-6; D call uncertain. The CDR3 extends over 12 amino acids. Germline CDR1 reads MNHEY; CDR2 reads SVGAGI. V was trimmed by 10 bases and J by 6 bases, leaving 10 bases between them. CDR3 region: CATQRTNSPLHL. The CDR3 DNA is TGTGCCACCCAGAGGACTAATTCACCCCTCCACTTG.

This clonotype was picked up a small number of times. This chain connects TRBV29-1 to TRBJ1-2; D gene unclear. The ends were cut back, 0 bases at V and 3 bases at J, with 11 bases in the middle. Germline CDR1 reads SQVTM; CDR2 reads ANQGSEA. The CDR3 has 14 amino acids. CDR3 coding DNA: TGCAGCGTTGAAGATCCCACGGATTACTATGGCTACACCTTC. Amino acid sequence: CSVEDPTDYYGYTF.

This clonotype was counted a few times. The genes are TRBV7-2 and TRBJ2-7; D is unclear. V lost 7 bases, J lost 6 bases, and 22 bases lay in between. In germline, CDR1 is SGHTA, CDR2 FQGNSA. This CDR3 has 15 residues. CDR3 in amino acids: CASTTLTARSSEQYF. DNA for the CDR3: TGTGCCAGCACCACTTTGACGGCCAGGTCCAGCGAGCAGTACTTC.

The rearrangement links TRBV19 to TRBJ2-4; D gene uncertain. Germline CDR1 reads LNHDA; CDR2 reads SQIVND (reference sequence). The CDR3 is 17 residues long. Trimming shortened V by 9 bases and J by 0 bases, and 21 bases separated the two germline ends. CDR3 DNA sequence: TGTGCCAGACCCGGGCCACGTCTCTGTGGAGCCAAAAACATTCAGTACTTC. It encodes CARPGPRLCGAKNIQYF.

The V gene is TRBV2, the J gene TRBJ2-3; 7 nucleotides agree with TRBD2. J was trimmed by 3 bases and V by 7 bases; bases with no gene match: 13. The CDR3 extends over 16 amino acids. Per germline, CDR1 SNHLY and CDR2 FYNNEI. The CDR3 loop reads CASNKRGISGTDTQYF. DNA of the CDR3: TGTGCCAGCAATAAGCGGGGCATCAGCGGGACAGATACGCAGTATTTT.

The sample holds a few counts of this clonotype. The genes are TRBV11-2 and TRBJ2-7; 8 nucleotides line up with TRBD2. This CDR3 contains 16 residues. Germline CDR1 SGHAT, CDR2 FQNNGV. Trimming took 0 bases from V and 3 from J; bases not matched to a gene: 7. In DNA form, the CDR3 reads TGTGCCAGCAGCTTAGACGGGGGGGCAGGCTACTACGAGCAGTACTTC. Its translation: CASSLDGGAGYYEQYF.

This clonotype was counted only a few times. CDR3 sequence reads: CASSPLLGAGGNYEQYF. The CDR3, as DNA: TGCGCCAGCAGCCCCCTCCTCGGGGCGGGGGGCAACTACGAGCAGTACTTC. V is TRBV4-1 and J is TRBJ2-7; TRBD2 matches at 8 bases. The germline CDR1 and CDR2 sequences are MGHRA and YSYEKL. The V and J ends lost 4 bases and 3 bases, in that order; junction bases with no gene match: 14. The CDR3 is 17 residues long.

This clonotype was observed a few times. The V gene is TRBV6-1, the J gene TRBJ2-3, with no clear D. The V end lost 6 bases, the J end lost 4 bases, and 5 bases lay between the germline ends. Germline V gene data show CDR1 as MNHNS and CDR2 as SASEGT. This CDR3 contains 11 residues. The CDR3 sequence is CASRTADTQYF. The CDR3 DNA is TGTGCCAGCAGGACCGCAGATACGCAGTATTTT.

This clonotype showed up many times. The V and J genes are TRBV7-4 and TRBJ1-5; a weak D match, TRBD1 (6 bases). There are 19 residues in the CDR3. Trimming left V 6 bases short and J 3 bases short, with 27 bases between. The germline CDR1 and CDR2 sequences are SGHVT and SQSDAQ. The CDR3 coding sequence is TGTGCCAGCAGGAGCAGCTTAGAGGGGTCGGGGGCGGACAATCAGCCCCAGCATTTT. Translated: CASRSSLEGSGADNQPQHF.

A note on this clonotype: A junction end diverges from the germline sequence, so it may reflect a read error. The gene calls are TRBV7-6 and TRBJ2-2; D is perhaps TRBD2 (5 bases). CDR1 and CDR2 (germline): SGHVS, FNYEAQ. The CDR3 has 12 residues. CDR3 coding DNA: TGTGCCAGCAGCCCCGCCCCCGGGGAGCGGTTTTTT. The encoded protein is CASSPAPGERFF. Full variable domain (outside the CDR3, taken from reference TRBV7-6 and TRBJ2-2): GAGVSQSPRYKVTKRGQDVALRCDPISGHVSLYWYRQALGQGPEFLTYFNYEAQQDKSGLPNDRFSAERPEGSISTLTIQRTEQRDSAMYRCASSPAPGERFFGEGSRLTVL.

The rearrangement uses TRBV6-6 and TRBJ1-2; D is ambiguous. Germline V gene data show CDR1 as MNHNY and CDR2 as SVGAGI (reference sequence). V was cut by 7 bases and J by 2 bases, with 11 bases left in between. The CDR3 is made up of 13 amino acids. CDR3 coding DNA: TGTGCCAGCAATGAGCAGACAAACTATGGCTACACCTTC. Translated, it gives CASNEQTNYGYTF.

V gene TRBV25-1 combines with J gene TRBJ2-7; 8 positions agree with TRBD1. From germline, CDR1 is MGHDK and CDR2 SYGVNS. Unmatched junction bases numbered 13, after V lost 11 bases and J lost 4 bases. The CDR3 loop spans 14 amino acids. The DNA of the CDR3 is TGTGCCCCCCCTTTGTCAGGGGGCTCTTACGAGCAGTACTTC. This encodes CAPPLSGGSYEQYF.

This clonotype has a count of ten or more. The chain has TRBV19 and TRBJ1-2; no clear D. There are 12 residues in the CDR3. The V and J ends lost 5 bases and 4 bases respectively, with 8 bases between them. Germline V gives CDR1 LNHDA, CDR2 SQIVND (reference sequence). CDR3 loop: CASSEAFYGYTF. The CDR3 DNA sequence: TGTGCCAGTAGTGAGGCCTTCTATGGCTACACCTTC. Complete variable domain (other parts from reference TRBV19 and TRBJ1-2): DGGITQSPKYLFRKEGQNVTLSCEQNLNHDAMYWYRQDPGQGLRLIYYSQIVNDFQKGDIAEGYSVSREKKESFPLTVTSAQKNPTAFYLCASSEAFYGYTFGSGTRLTVV.

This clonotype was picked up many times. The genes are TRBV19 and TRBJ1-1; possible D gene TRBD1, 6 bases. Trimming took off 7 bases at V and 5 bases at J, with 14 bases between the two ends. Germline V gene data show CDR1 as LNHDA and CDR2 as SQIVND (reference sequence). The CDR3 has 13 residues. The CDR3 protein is CASTPQGRTEAFF. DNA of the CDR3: TGTGCCAGTACCCCTCAGGGGAGGACTGAAGCTTTCTTT.

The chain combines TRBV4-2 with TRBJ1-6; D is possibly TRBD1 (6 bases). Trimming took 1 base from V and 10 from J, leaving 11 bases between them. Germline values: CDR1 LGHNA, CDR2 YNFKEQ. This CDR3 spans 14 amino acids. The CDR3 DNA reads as TGTGCCAGCAGCCAAGTAGCAGGGGACTCACCCCTCCACTTT. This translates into CASSQVAGDSPLHF.

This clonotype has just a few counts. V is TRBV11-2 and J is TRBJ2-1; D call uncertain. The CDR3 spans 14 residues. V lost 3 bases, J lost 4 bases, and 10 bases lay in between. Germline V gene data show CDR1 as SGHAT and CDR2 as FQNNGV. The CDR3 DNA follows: TGTGCCAGCAGCTTTCGGGCTCTATACAATGAGCAGTTCTTC. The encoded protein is CASSFRALYNEQFF. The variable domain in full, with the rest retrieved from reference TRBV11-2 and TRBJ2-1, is EAGVAQSPRYKIIEKRQSVAFWCNPISGHATLYWYQQILGQGPKLLIQFQNNGVVDDSQLPKDRFSAERLKGVDSTLKIQPAKLEDSAVYLCASSFRALYNEQFFGPGTRLTVL.

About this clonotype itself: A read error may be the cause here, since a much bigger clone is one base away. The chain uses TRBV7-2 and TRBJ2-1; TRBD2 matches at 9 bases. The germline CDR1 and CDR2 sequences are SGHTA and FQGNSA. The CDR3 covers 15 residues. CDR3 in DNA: TGTGCCAGCAGCCCCGCCGCGGGGGGGGGAAATGAGCCGTTCTTC. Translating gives CASSPAAGGGNEPFF.

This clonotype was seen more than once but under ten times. The CDR3 loop reads CASQQGSYEQYF. The CDR3 region has the DNA TGTGCCAGCCAGCAGGGCTCCTACGAGCAGTACTTC. J is TRBJ2-7 and V is TRBV11-2, with D possibly matching TRBD1 (5 bases). V was pared by 8 bases and J by 0 bases, with 8 bases between. Germline CDR1 is SGHAT and CDR2 is FQNNGV. The CDR3 extends over 12 amino acids.

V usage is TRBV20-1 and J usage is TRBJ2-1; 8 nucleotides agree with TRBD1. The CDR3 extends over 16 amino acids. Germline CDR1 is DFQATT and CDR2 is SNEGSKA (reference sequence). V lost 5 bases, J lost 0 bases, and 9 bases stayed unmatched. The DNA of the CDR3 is TGCAGTGCTCCCCCCCCAACAGGGGGCTCCTACAATGAGCAGTTCTTC. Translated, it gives CSAPPPTGGSYNEQFF.

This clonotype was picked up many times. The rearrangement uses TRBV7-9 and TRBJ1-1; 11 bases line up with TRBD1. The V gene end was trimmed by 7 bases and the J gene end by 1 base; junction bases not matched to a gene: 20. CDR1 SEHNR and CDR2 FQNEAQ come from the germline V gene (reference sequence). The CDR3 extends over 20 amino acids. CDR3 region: CASTSFGTGRTGGSNTEAFF. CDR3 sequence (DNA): TGTGCCAGCACCAGCTTTGGGACTGGCAGGACAGGGGGCTCGAACACTGAAGCTTTCTTT.

The CDR3 loop reads CASSISAAGEQYF. CDR3 bases: TGTGCCAGTAGTATCTCGGCCGCAGGCGAGCAGTACTTC. The V call is TRBV19, the J call TRBJ2-7; D gene unclear. Germline CDR1 is LNHDA and CDR2 is SQIVND (reference sequence). V shed 3 bases and J shed 6 bases, with 12 bases lying between them. This CDR3 has 13 amino acids.

CDR3: CSVEDRDGYTF. CDR3 bases: TGCAGCGTGGAGGACAGGGACGGCTACACCTTC. V usage is TRBV29-1 and J usage is TRBJ1-2; 8 bases align to TRBD1. The CDR3 has 11 amino acids. The V gene end was trimmed by 6 bases and the J gene end by 8 bases; junction bases not matched to a gene: 5. Germline V gene lookup returns CDR1 SQVTM and CDR2 ANQGSEA.

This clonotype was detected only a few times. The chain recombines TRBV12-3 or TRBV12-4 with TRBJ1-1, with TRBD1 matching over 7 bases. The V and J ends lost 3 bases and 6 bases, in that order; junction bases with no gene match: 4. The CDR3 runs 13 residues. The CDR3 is CASSLTGRAEAFF. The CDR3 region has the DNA TGTGCCAGCAGTTTGACAGGGAGGGCTGAAGCTTTCTTT.

CDR3 sequence: CASSQGGRGETQYF. The CDR3 DNA follows: TGCGCCAGCAGCCAAGGGGGGCGGGGAGAGACCCAGTACTTC. The chain uses TRBV4-1 and TRBJ2-5; D assignment may be TRBD1 or TRBD2 (6 bases each). CDR1 and CDR2 (germline): MGHRA, YSYEKL. Trimming removed 1 base at V and 4 bases at J, with 10 bases between. CDR3 length equals 14 residues.

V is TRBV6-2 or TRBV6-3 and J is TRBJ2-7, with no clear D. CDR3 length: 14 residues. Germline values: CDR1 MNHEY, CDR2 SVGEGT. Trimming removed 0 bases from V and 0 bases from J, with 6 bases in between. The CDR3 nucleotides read TGTGCCAGCAGTTACTCGGCCTCCTCCTACGAGCAGTACTTC. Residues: CASSYSASSYEQYF.

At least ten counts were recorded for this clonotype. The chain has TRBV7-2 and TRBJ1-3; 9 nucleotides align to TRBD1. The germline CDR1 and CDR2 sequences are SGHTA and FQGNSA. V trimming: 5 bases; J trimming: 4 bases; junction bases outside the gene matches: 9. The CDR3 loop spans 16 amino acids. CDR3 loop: CASSLQGARLGNTIYF. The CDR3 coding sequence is TGTGCCAGCAGCCTACAGGGGGCGCGTTTGGGAAACACCATATATTTT.

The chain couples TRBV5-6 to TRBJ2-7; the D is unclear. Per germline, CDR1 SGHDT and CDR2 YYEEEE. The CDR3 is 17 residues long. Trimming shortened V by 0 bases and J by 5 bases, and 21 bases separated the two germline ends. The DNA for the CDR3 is TGTGCCAGCAGCTTGGAGTCCGTGCCCGGACCACAAGACGAGCAGTACTTC. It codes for CASSLESVPGPQDEQYF.

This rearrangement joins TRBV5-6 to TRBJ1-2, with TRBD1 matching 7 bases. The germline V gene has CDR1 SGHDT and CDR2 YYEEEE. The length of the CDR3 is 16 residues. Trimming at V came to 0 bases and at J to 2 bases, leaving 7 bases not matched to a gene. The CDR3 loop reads CASSLVGGGQNYGYTF. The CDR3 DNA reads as TGTGCCAGCAGCTTGGTCGGCGGGGGACAGAACTATGGCTACACCTTC.

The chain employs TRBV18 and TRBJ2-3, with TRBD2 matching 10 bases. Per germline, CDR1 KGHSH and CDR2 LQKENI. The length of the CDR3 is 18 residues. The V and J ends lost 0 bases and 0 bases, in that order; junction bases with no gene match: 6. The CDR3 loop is CASSPPSLAGASTDTQYF. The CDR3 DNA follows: TGTGCCAGCTCACCACCGTCGCTAGCGGGGGCAAGCACAGATACGCAGTATTTT.